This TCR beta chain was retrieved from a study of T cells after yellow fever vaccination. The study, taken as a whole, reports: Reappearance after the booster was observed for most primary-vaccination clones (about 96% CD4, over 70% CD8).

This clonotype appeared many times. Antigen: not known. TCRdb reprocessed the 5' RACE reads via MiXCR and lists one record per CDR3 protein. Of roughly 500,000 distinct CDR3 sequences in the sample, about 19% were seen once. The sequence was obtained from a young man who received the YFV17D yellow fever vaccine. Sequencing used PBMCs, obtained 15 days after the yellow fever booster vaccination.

CDR3 sequence reads: CASSAEAGAGNIQYF. CDR3 nucleotides: TGTGCCAGCAGCGCCGAAGCAGGGGCTGGAAACATTCAGTACTTC. The chain has TRBV4-2 and TRBJ2-4; possibly TRBD1 for D (6 bases). Trimming removed 5 bases from V and 6 bases from J, with 17 bases in between. The CDR3 is made up of 15 amino acids. Germline CDR1 LGHNA, CDR2 YNFKEQ.